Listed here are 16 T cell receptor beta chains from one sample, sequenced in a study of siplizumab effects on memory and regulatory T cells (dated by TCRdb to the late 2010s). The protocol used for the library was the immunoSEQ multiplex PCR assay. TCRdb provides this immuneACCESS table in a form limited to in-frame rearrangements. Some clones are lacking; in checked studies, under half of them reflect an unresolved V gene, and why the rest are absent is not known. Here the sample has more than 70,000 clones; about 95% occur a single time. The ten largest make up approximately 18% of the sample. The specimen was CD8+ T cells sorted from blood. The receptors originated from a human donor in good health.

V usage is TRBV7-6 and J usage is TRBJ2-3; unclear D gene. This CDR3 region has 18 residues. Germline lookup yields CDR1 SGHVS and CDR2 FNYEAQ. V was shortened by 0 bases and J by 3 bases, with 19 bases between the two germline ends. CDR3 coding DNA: TGTGCCAGCAGCTTAGCCCCCCCACACGCCTCTGGGACAGATACGCAGTATTTT. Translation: CASSLAPPHASGTDTQYF.

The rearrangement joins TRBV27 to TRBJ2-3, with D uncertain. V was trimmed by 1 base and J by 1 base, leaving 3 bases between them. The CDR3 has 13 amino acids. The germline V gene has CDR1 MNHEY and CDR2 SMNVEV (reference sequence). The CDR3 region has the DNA TGTGCCAGCAGTTTATTAGGCACAGATACGCAGTATTTT. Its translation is CASSLLGTDTQYF.

The CDR3 loop reads CASSKVSDSGNTIYF. The CDR3 DNA reads TGTGCCAGCAGCAAGGTATCGGACTCTGGAAACACCATATATTTT. The chain carries TRBV21-1 and TRBJ1-3. TRBV21-1 is a documented pseudogene. The CDR3 totals 15 residues.

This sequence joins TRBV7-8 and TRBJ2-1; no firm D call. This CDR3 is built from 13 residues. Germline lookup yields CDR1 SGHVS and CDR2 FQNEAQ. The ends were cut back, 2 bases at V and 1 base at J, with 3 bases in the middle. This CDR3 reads CASSLMSYNEQFF. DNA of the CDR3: TGTGCCAGCAGCTTAATGTCCTACAATGAGCAGTTCTTC.

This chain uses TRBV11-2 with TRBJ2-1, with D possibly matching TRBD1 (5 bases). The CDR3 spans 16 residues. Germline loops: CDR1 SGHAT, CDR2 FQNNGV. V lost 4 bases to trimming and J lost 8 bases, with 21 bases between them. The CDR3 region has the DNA TGTGCCAGCAGCTCAAACCCTGGGGCTCGGAGAGATGAGCAGTTCTTC. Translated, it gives CASSSNPGARRDEQFF.

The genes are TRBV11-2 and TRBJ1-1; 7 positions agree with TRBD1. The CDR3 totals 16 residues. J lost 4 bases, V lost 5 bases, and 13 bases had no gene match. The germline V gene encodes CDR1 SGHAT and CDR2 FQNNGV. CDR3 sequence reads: CASSGEEKGGFTEAFF. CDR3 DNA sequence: TGTGCCAGCAGCGGGGAGGAAAAAGGGGGCTTCACTGAAGCTTTCTTT.

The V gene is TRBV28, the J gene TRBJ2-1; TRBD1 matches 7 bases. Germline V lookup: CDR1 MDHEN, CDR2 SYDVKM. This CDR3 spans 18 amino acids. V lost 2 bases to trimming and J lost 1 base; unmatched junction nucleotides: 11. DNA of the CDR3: TGTGCCAGCAGTTTAAACAGGGGTATACCCTCATCCTACAATGAGCAGTTCTTC. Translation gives CASSLNRGIPSSYNEQFF.

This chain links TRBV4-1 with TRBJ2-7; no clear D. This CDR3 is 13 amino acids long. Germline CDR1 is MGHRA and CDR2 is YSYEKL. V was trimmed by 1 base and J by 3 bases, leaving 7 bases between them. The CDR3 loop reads CASSQALDYEQYF. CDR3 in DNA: TGCGCCAGCAGCCAAGCCCTAGACTACGAGCAGTACTTC.

DNA of the CDR3: TGTGCCAGCAGCTTAGGGCGGGACAGAATAACGAATGAGCAGTTCTTC. Amino acids: CASSLGRDRITNEQFF. The chain combines TRBV11-1 with TRBJ2-1, with a possible D match to TRBD1 (7 bases). The germline V and J ends were trimmed by 1 base and 7 bases, with 17 bases remaining between them. Per the germline V gene, CDR1 is SGHAT and CDR2 is FQDESV (reference sequence). The CDR3 consists of 16 residues.

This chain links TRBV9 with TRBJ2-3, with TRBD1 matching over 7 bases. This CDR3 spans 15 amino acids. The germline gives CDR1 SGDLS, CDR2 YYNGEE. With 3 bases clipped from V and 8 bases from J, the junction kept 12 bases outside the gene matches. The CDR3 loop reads CASSAPGTDSGTQYF. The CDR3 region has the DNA TGTGCCAGCAGCGCCCCCGGGACAGACTCCGGTACGCAGTATTTT.

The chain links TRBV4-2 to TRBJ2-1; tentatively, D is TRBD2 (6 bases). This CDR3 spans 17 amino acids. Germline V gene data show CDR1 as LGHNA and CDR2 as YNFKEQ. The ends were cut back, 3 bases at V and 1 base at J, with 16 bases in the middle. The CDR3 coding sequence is TGTGCCAGCAGCCAGGACTACGCCCTGGGTTCCTACAATGAGCAGTTCTTC. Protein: CASSQDYALGSYNEQFF.

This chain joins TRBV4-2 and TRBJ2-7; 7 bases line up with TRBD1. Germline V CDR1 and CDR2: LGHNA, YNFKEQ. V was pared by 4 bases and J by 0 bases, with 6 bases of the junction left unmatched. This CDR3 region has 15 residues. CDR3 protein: CASSPGTDSSYEQYF. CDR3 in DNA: TGTGCCAGCAGCCCGGGGACAGACAGCTCCTACGAGCAGTACTTC.

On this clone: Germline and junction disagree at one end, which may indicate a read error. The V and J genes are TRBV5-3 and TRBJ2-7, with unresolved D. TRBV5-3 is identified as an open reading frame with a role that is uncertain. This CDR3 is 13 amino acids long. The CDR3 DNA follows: TGTGCCAGAAGTTTGGCATTCCCCTACGAGCAGTACTTC. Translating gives CARSLAFPYEQYF.

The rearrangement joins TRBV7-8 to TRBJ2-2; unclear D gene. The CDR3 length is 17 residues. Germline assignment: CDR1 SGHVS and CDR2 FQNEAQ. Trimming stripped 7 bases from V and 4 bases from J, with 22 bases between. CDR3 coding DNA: TGTGCCAGCACCGAATCACTTAGTGAGTCCGGCACCGGGGAGCTGTTTTTT. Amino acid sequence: CASTESLSESGTGELFF.

The CDR3 here is CASRPRLAGAYEQYF. The CDR3 bases are TGTGCCAGCAGACCTCGACTAGCGGGAGCCTACGAGCAGTACTTC. The rearrangement joins TRBV7-2 to TRBJ2-7; 12 positions agree with TRBD2. Germline V gene lookup returns CDR1 SGHTA and CDR2 FQGNSA. The CDR3 has 15 residues. V lost 6 bases and J lost 2; bases outside the gene matches: 5.

DNA for the CDR3: TGTGCCAGTAGTATAGATGAGAGGGGGAACACTGAAGCTTTCTTT. Translation: CASSIDERGNTEAFF. This chain connects TRBV19 to TRBJ1-1; tentatively, D is TRBD1 (5 bases). The CDR3 is made up of 15 amino acids. Trimming took off 0 bases at V and 1 base at J, with 9 bases between the two ends. From germline, CDR1 is LNHDA and CDR2 SQIVND (reference sequence).